These 25 T cell receptor beta chains were sequenced from one sample in a study of T cells in Graves' hyperthyroidism and ophthalmopathy (dated by TCRdb to the late 2010s). The receptor library was made with multiplex PCR. Instrument used: Illumina HiSeq 2000. The TCR beta CDR3 regions were amplified from the RNA transcripts. A first-round RT-PCR of the TCR CDR3 used the HTBI primer set with the Qiagen OneStep RT-PCR kit. Using fastp trimming at Q25 and MiXCR clonotype assembly, TCRdb reanalyzed the public sequencing data and kept in-frame beta chains. Under each unique CDR3 protein, matching rows form one entry showing the most common genes and DNA. Recorded for this sample are under 800,000 distinct CDR3 sequences; 14% of them occurred a single time. Roughly a tenth of the sample rests with the top ten. Sequenced sample: blood. Every receptor here comes from a woman under 30 with Graves' hyperthyroidism.

This clonotype turned up a few times. This may come from a read error, since a much larger clone is one base off. The J gene is TRBJ1-2, the V gene TRBV28; no definite D call. There are 13 residues in the CDR3. The germline CDR1 and CDR2 sequences are MDHEN and SYDVKM. Trimming left V 4 bases short and J 7 bases short, with 13 bases between. The CDR3 bases are TGTGCCAGCAGTTCTCGACCATTCGGTGGCTACACCTTC. Amino acids: CASSSRPFGGYTF.

The J gene is TRBJ1-6, the V gene TRBV24-1; 7 nucleotides match TRBD1. Germline lookup yields CDR1 KGHDR and CDR2 SFDVKD. V lost 12 bases and J lost 0; bases outside the gene matches: 10. This CDR3 has 16 residues. The CDR3 DNA sequence: TGTGCCTCCCGGCAGGGGGTAAGCTCCTATAATTCACCCCTCCACTTT. It yields the protein CASRQGVSSYNSPLHF.

This clonotype occurred a few times. This rearrangement joins TRBV27 to TRBJ2-7; 12 nucleotides match TRBD2. CDR1 MNHEY and CDR2 SMNVEV come from the germline V gene (reference sequence). This CDR3 is built from 16 residues. V lost 5 bases to trimming and J lost 4 bases; unmatched junction nucleotides: 9. The DNA for the CDR3 is TGTGCCAGCAGTACCTCCGTGACTAGCGGGAGTTACGAGCAGTACTTC. Translation: CASSTSVTSGSYEQYF.

The V call is TRBV29-1, the J call TRBJ1-2; a possible D gene is TRBD1 (5 bases). The CDR3 is 14 residues long. CDR1 and CDR2 (germline): SQVTM, ANQGSEA. V dropped 7 bases and J dropped 4 bases, with 19 bases sitting between them. CDR3 region: CSAGAAHGSYGYTF. The CDR3 DNA follows: TGCAGCGCTGGGGCGGCACATGGGTCCTATGGCTACACCTTC.

This chain links TRBV6-2 or TRBV6-3 with TRBJ2-5; 8 bases align to TRBD2. There are 15 residues in the CDR3. J gave up 5 bases and V 2 bases, and 7 bases lay outside the gene matches. Germline CDR1 reads MNHEY; CDR2 reads SVGEGT. This CDR3 reads CASSYAAGGSETQYF. The CDR3 region has the DNA TGTGCCAGCAGTTACGCGGCGGGAGGAAGTGAGACCCAGTACTTC.

Worth noting for this clonotype: A read error may be the cause here, since a much bigger clone is one base away. As the CDR3 is not closed by the conserved phenylalanine or tryptophan, this likely results from a read error. The genes are TRBV18 and TRBJ1-2; perhaps TRBD1 as D (5 bases). Germline V gene data show CDR1 as KGHSH and CDR2 as LQKENI. Trimming shortened V by 1 base and J by 4 bases, and 16 bases separated the two germline ends. This CDR3 region has 16 residues. This chain's CDR3 is CASSPQGTAFFYGYTL. The DNA for the CDR3 is TGTGCCAGCTCACCACAGGGGACGGCCTTCTTCTATGGCTACACCCTC.

This clonotype was seen at least ten times. The chain uses TRBV7-3 and TRBJ2-3, with D maybe TRBD2 (6 bases). V was shortened by 5 bases and J by 1 base, with 10 bases between the two germline ends. In germline, CDR1 is SGHTA, CDR2 FQGTGA. CDR3 size: 14 residues. CDR3 residues: CASSPREGTDTQYF. Here the CDR3 DNA reads TGTGCCAGCAGCCCCAGGGAGGGCACAGATACGCAGTATTTT. Full variable domain (missing parts from reference TRBV7-3 and TRBJ2-3): GAGVSQTPSNKVTEKGKYVELRCDPISGHTALYWYRQSLGQGPEFLIYFQGTGAADDSGLPNDRFFAVRPEGSVSTLKIQRTERGDSAVYLCASSPREGTDTQYFGPGTRLTVL.

The chain carries TRBV7-9 and TRBJ2-6; no reliable D call. The V gene lost 1 base and the J gene lost 2 bases, with 12 bases spanning the gap. The CDR3 is 17 amino acids. Germline loops: CDR1 SEHNR, CDR2 FQNEAQ (reference sequence). The CDR3 loop reads CASSLDGRMAGANVLTF. The DNA for the CDR3 is TGTGCCAGCAGCTTAGATGGCAGAATGGCTGGGGCCAACGTCCTGACTTTC. Full variable domain (remainder filled in from reference TRBV7-9 and TRBJ2-6): DTGVSQNPRHKITKRGQNVTFRCDPISEHNRLYWYRQTLGQGPEFLTYFQNEAQLEKSRLLSDRFSAERPKGSFSTLEIQRTEQGDSAMYLCASSLDGRMAGANVLTFGAGSRLTVL.

Worth noting for this clonotype: Mismatch with germline at one junction end may stem from a read error. V and J are TRBV29-1 and TRBJ1-1; TRBD1 matches 7 bases. Germline loops: CDR1 SQVTM, CDR2 ANQGSEA. This CDR3 spans 14 amino acids. CDR3 region: CSVVLQGSITEALF. The CDR3 bases are TGCAGCGTTGTCCTACAGGGGAGTATCACTGAAGCTCTCTTT.

This clonotype has a count of ten or more. The V gene is TRBV7-9, the J gene TRBJ2-7, with 7 positions matching TRBD1. This CDR3 comprises 16 residues. The germline V gene encodes CDR1 SEHNR and CDR2 FQNEAQ (reference sequence). V gave up 5 bases and J gave up 3 bases; unmatched junction bases: 13. As DNA, the CDR3 is TGTGCCAGCAGCGGCTACAGGGGCGGTAAGGGCTACGAGCAGTACTTC. Translated, it gives CASSGYRGGKGYEQYF.

The rearrangement links TRBV11-2 to TRBJ2-3; 7 bases are a match to TRBD2. Looked up from germline, CDR1 is SGHAT and CDR2 is FQNNGV. The V gene end was trimmed by 3 bases and the J gene end by 1 base; junction bases not matched to a gene: 10. This CDR3 spans 17 amino acids. The chain's CDR3 is CASSFGGGGGGTDTQYF. The CDR3 DNA reads TGTGCCAGCAGCTTTGGGGGGGGAGGCGGGGGCACAGATACGCAGTATTTT.

In its sample, this clonotype was seen a few times. This chain links TRBV6-5 with TRBJ2-1; 8 bases align to TRBD2. The CDR3 covers 15 residues. CDR1 and CDR2 (germline): MNHEY, SVGAGI. With 2 bases clipped from V and 3 bases from J, the junction kept 3 bases outside the gene matches. The chain's CDR3 is CASSYELADYNEQFF. In DNA form, the CDR3 reads TGTGCCAGCAGTTACGAACTAGCGGACTACAATGAGCAGTTCTTC.

The chain links TRBV20-1 to TRBJ1-1, with 12 bases that match TRBD1. The germline gives CDR1 DFQATT, CDR2 SNEGSKA (reference sequence). J lost 5 bases, V lost 2 bases, and 3 bases had no gene match. The CDR3 loop spans 14 amino acids. Here the CDR3 DNA reads TGCAGTGCTAGACGGGGACAGGGGGCTACTGAAGCTTTCTTT. Translating it yields CSARRGQGATEAFF.

A note on this clonotype: One end of the junction fails to match germline, which may point to a read error. The chain uses TRBV27 and TRBJ2-7, with D perhaps matching TRBD2 (6 bases). Looked up from germline, CDR1 is MNHEY and CDR2 is SMNVEV (reference sequence). The CDR3 extends over 16 amino acids. The CDR3 is CASSLSLDYARNEQYF. The CDR3 bases are TGTGCCAGCAGTCTATCATTGGACTATGCCCGCAATGAGCAGTACTTC.

V usage is TRBV27 and J usage is TRBJ2-6; D unclear. CDR1 and CDR2 (germline): MNHEY, SMNVEV (reference sequence). The CDR3 sequence is 15 residues long. With 3 bases removed from V and 0 bases from J, the gap between germline ends came to 6 bases. The CDR3 bases are TGTGCCAGCAGTTTCTCGAACTCTGGGGCCAACGTCCTGACTTTC. Its protein product is CASSFSNSGANVLTF.

This clonotype turned up a few times. A clone one base away is much larger, so this may be a read error. The DNA is omitted, as the CDR3 cannot be located on it reliably, and the CDR3 follows TCRdb's listing. This chain uses TRBV2 with TRBJ1-2; TRBD1 is taken as the D call from the table, unchecked against the DNA. Germline V gene sequence: CDR1 SNHLY, CDR2 FYNNEI. The CDR3 is 15 amino acids long, termini counted. The CDR3 sequence is CASHAYGGGNYGCTF.

This clonotype was detected only a few times. The chain is built from TRBV29-1 and TRBJ2-7; 7 bases map to TRBD1. From germline, CDR1 is SQVTM and CDR2 ANQGSEA. The CDR3 runs 12 residues. The J segment lost 4 bases and the V segment lost 7 bases, leaving 7 bases of the junction unmatched. CDR3: CSAVTGAYEQYF. The CDR3 bases are TGCAGCGCTGTAACAGGGGCGTACGAGCAGTACTTC.

At least ten counts were recorded for this clonotype. The genes are TRBV20-1 and TRBJ1-1, with TRBD1 identical over 7 bases. Germline CDR1 and CDR2: DFQATT and SNEGSKA (reference sequence). With V trimmed by 0 bases and J by 3 bases, 10 bases remained unmatched. This CDR3 is built from 16 residues. The CDR3 spells CSARDMRAGGDTEAFF. The DNA for the CDR3 is TGCAGTGCTAGAGATATGAGGGCAGGGGGTGACACTGAAGCTTTCTTT.

This clonotype has more than one count but fewer than ten. The chain employs TRBV20-1 and TRBJ1-5, with D possibly TRBD1 on 5 matching bases. CDR3 length: 15 amino acids. Germline V gives CDR1 DFQATT, CDR2 SNEGSKA (reference sequence). V was trimmed by 2 bases and J by 2 bases, leaving 13 bases between them. The CDR3 coding sequence is TGCAGTGCTAGAATCGCTGGGGCAGGCAATCAGCCCCAGCATTTT. Protein: CSARIAGAGNQPQHF.

The sample holds many counts of this clonotype. The gene calls are TRBV28 and TRBJ1-1; D is possibly TRBD1 (5 bases). V was clipped by 2 bases and J by 5 bases, with 9 bases between them. The germline V gene encodes CDR1 MDHEN and CDR2 SYDVKM. CDR3 size: 13 residues. CDR3 sequence reads: CASSLVTATEAFF. Written as DNA, the CDR3 is TGTGCCAGCAGTTTAGTGACAGCTACTGAAGCTTTCTTT.

This clonotype was recorded at least ten times. The V call is TRBV27, the J call TRBJ2-3; TRBD2 aligns across 9 bases. Germline CDR1 is MNHEY and CDR2 is SMNVEV (reference sequence). The CDR3 covers 16 residues. V lost 1 base, J lost 4 bases, and 6 bases stayed unmatched. CDR3 sequence (DNA): TGTGCCAGCAGTTTATTGTCAGCGGGAGGTCCAGATACGCAGTATTTT. Protein sequence: CASSLLSAGGPDTQYF.

This clonotype was observed at least ten times. CDR3 DNA sequence: TGTGCCAGCAGCTTCGACAGAGGGACAGATACGCAGTATTTT. Encoded protein: CASSFDRGTDTQYF. V gene TRBV7-9 combines with J gene TRBJ2-3, with D perhaps TRBD1 or TRBD2 (5 bases each). CDR3 size: 14 residues. Trimming left V 3 bases short and J 3 bases short, with 10 bases between. Germline CDR1 reads SEHNR; CDR2 reads FQNEAQ (reference sequence).

The chain uses TRBV15 and TRBJ1-3; D unclear. The CDR3 sequence is 13 residues long. Germline V gene lookup returns CDR1 LNHNV and CDR2 YYDKDF (reference sequence). Between the trimmed V and J ends, which lost 1 base and 6 bases, there was a span of 7 bases. The CDR3 region is CATSRGQANTIYF. The CDR3 DNA reads TGTGCCACCAGCAGAGGTCAAGCAAACACCATATATTTT. Variable domain in full (rest from reference TRBV15 and TRBJ1-3): DAMVIQNPRYQVTQFGKPVTLSCSQTLNHNVMYWYQQKSSQAPKLLFHYYDKDFNNEADTPDNFQSRRPNTSFCFLDIRSPGLGDTAMYLCATSRGQANTIYFGEGSWLTVV.

The V call is TRBV27, the J call TRBJ1-3; no firm D call. CDR1 and CDR2 from the germline V gene are MNHEY and SMNVEV (reference sequence). This CDR3 comprises 15 residues. The V and J ends lost 0 bases and 3 bases respectively, with 9 bases between them. CDR3 residues: CASSLSIGVGNTIYF. The CDR3 DNA reads as TGTGCCAGCAGTTTATCGATCGGGGTTGGAAACACCATATATTTT.

This clonotype was counted many times. The chain is built from TRBV7-9 and TRBJ1-2; D call uncertain. The CDR3 covers 13 residues. CDR1 is SEHNR, CDR2 FQNEAQ, per germline (reference sequence). V shed 5 bases and J shed 4 bases, with 11 bases lying between them. The CDR3 nucleotides are TGTGCCAGCAGCCCCGGGGATTTCTATGGCTACACCTTC. Protein: CASSPGDFYGYTF.